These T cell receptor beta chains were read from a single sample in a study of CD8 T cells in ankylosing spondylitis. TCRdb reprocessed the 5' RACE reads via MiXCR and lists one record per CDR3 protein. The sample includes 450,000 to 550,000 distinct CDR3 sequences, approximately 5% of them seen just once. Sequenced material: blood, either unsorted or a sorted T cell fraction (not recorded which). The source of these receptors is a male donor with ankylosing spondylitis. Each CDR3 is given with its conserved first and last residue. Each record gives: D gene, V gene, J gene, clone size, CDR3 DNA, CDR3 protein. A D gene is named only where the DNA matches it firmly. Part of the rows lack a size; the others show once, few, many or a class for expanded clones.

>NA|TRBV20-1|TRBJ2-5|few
TGCAGTGCTATTCAACTCCTTGATGGAGGGGATGGGGAGACCCAGTACTTC
CSAIQLLDGGDGETQYF
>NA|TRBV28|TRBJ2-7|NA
TGTGCCAGCAGTTTGGGGCGTTATTATTCCTACGAGCAGTACTTC
CASSLGRYYSYEQYF
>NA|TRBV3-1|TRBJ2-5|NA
TGTGCCAGCAGCCAATATCGGGAGACCCAGTACTTC
CASSQYRETQYF
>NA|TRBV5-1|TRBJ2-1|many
TGCGCCGGACGGGGTGGTGAGCAGTTCTTC
CAGRGGEQFF
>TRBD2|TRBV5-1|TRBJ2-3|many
TGCGCCAGCAGCTTGGAGGGACTAGCGCCAGATACGCAGTATTTT
CASSLEGLAPDTQYF
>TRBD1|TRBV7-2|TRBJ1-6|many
TGTGCCAGCAGCTTAGTTACAGGGGCCGGATCACCCCTCCACTTT
CASSLVTGAGSPLHF
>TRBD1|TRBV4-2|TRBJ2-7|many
TGTGCCAGCAGCCAAGAGACAGGGGGCTTGGGCTACGAGCAGTACTTC
CASSQETGGLGYEQYF
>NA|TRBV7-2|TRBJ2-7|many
TGTGCCAGCAGCCGGGCCAGGGGCCATCTCTACGAGCAGTACTTC
CASSRARGHLYEQYF
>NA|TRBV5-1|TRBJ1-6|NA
TGCGCCAGCAGCTTGGGTACCGGGGTTGTCTCACCCCTCCACTTT
CASSLGTGVVSPLHF
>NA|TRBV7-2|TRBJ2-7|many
TGTGCCAGCAGCTTACCCGCCGTTGCTTCCTACGAGCAGTACTTC
CASSLPAVASYEQYF
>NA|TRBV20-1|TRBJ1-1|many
TGCAGTGCTAGATACGGTGAAGCTTTCTTT
CSARYGEAFF
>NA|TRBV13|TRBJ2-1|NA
TGTGCCAGCAGCTTAGTCGGGGTATCTCGAAACAATGAGCAGTTCTTC
CASSLVGVSRNNEQFF
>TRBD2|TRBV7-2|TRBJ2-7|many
TGTGCCAGCGGGGTTAGCGGGACCTACGAGCAGTACTTC
CASGVSGTYEQYF
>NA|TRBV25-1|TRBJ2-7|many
TGTGCCAGCAGTGGGACCTACGAGCAGTACTTC
CASSGTYEQYF
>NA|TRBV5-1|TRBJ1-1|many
TGCGCCAGCAGGAAGGGCCCAGACACTGAAGCTTTCTTT
CASRKGPDTEAFF
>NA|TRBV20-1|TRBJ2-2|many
TGCAGTGCTGAAGGTGGTCGTAGCGCCGGGGAGCTGTTTTTT
CSAEGGRSAGELFF
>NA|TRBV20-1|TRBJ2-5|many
TGCAGTGCTATCAATCAGCGATCGGAGACCCAGTACTTC
CSAINQRSETQYF
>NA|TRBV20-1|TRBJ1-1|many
TGCAGTGCTAGAGGGAACACTGAAGCTTTCTTT
CSARGNTEAFF
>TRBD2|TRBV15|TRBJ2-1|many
TGTGCCACCAGCAGAGATCTAGCGGACTACAATGAGCAGTTCTTC
CATSRDLADYNEQFF
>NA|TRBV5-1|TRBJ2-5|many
TGCGCCAGCAGCCGGACGGACGGCCTTCAAGAGACCCAGTACTTC
CASSRTDGLQETQYF
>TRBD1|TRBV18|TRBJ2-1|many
TGTGCCAGCTCACGCTATGGACAGGGTGGGTACAATGAGCAGTTCTTC
CASSRYGQGGYNEQFF
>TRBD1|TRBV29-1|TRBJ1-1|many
TGCAGCGAATCGGGACAGGGGTACACTGAAGCTTTCTTT
CSESGQGYTEAFF
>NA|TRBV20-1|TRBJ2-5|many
TGCAGTGCTAGAGTCCAAGAGACCCAGTACTTC
CSARVQETQYF
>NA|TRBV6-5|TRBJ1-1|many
TGTGCCAGCACTCACTTTGGAGGGCAACGAGCTTTCTTT
CASTHFGGQRAFF
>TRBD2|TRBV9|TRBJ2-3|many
TGTGCCAGCAGCGCAGTCCCGGGACTAAGCACAGATACGCAGTATTTT
CASSAVPGLSTDTQYF
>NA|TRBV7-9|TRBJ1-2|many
TGTGCCAGCAGCTTAGTAACTAGGAACTATGGCTACACCTTC
CASSLVTRNYGYTF
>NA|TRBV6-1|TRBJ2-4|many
TGTGCCAGCAGTCCGCTCAGTGTGGGGCCCAAAAACATTCAGTACTTC
CASSPLSVGPKNIQYF
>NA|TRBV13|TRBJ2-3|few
TGTGCCAGCAGGTTGATGGGTAGTCCAGATACGCAGTATTTT
CASRLMGSPDTQYF
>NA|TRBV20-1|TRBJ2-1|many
TGCAGTGCTAGAGCTGGGAGAGTGTTGCCCTACAATGAGCAGTTCTTC
CSARAGRVLPYNEQFF
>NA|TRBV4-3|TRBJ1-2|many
TGCGCCAGCAGCCAAGATTTGAGGGATGCGGGTGGCTACACCTTC
CASSQDLRDAGGYTF
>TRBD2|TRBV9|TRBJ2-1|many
TGTGCCAGCAGCGTAGGCGGGTGGATAGCGGGGGCGAAAAACAATGAGCAGTTCTTC
CASSVGGWIAGAKNNEQFF
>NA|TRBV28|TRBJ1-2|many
TGTGCCAGCAGTTTAACTAAGGGCTACACCTTC
CASSLTKGYTF
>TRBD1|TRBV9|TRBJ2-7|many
TGTGCCAGCAGCGTTAGGACAGGGTACCCTCTCGAGCAGTACTTC
CASSVRTGYPLEQYF
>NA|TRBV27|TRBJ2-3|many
TGTGCCAGCAGTTTTTACAAACCCCCAGATACGCAGTATTTT
CASSFYKPPDTQYF
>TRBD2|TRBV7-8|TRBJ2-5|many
TGTGCCAGCAGCTTTCCTGGCGCTAGCGGGAGGGCCGTGAGTTTC
CASSFPGASGRAVSF
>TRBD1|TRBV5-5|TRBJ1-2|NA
TGTGCCAGCAGCTACGGACAGGGGCGGTACTATGGCTACACCTTC
CASSYGQGRYYGYTF
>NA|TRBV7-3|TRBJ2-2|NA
TGTGCCAGCAGCCCGGGGCCGAACGGGGAGCTGTTTTTT
CASSPGPNGELFF
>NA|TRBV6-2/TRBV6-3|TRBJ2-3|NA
TGTGCCAGCAGTTACGGCTTTTCTAGCCCACCAGATACGCAGTATTTT
CASSYGFSSPPDTQYF
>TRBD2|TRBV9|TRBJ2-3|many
TGTGCCAGCAGCGTAATACGAGCGGGAGACACCGCAGATACGCAGTATTTT
CASSVIRAGDTADTQYF
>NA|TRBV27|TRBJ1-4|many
TGTGCCAGCAGCTCCGGTGTGACTAATGAAAAACTGTTTTTT
CASSSGVTNEKLFF
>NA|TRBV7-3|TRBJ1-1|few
TGTGCCAGCAGCCCGCAGACAGGCGGGGGGACTGAAGCTTTCTTT
CASSPQTGGGTEAFF
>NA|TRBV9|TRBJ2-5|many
TGTGCCAGCAGCGTAGCCGGGTCGGGGGCGGTCGAGACCCAGTACTTC
CASSVAGSGAVETQYF
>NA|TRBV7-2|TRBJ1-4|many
TGTGCCAGCAGCGGGGGACACCCATGGAATGAAAAACTGTTTTTT
CASSGGHPWNEKLFF
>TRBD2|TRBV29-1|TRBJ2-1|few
TGCAGCGTTGACAATTTTAGCGGGAAAAGGAGCTCCTACAATGAGCAGTTCTTC
CSVDNFSGKRSSYNEQFF
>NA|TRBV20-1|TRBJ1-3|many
TGCAGTGCCGCCCTCGACAGTTCTGGAAACACCATATATTTT
CSAALDSSGNTIYF
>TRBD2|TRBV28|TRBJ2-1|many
TGTGCCAGCAGTTCCTCCCGCGGTGGGGCTAGCGGAGTCTACAATGAGCAGTTCTTC
CASSSSRGGASGVYNEQFF
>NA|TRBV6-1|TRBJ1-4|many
TGTGCCAGCAGTAGAACTAGGAGAAATGAAAAACTGTTTTTT
CASSRTRRNEKLFF
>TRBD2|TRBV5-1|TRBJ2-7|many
TGCGCCAGCAGCCCGGGAGGACCCCCCTACGAGCAGTACTTC
CASSPGGPPYEQYF
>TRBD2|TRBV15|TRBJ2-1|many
TGTGCCACCAGCAGAGGACTAGCTCACAATGAGCAGTTCTTC
CATSRGLAHNEQFF
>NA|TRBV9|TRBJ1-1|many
TGTGCCAGCAGCGTAGTTAGAGATACTGAAGCTTTCTTT
CASSVVRDTEAFF
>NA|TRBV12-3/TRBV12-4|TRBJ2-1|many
TGTGCCAGCACATTGTACCACAATGAGCAGTTCTTC
CASTLYHNEQFF
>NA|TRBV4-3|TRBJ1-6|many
TGCGCCAGCAGCCAAGACAGTAGGAGCTCCTATAATTCACCCCTCCACTTT
CASSQDSRSSYNSPLHF
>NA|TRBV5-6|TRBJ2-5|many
TGTGCCAGCAGCTCGCCCGGGGGCCAAGAGACCCAGTACTTC
CASSSPGGQETQYF
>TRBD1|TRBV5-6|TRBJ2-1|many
TGTGCCAGCAGCCGCCAAGCAACAGGGGTTTCGATCTTC
CASSRQATGVSIF
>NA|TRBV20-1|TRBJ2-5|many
TGCAGTGCTCCCGGGACCGTCCAAGAGACCCAGTACTTC
CSAPGTVQETQYF
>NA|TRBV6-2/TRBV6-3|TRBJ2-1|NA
TGTGCCAGCAGTTACTGGGGGCTCAATGAGCAGTTCTTC
CASSYWGLNEQFF
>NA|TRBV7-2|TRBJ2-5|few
TGTGCCAGCCTTGAGAGGGGAAGAGAGACCCAGTACTTC
CASLERGRETQYF